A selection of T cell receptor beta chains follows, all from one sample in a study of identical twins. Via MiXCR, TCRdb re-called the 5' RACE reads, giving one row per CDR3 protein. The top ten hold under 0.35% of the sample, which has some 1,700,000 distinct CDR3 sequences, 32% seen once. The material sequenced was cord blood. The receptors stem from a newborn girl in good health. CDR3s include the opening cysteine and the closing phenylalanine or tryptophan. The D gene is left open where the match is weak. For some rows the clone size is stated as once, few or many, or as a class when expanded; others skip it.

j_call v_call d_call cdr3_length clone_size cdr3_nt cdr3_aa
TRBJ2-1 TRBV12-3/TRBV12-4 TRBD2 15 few TGTGCCAGCAGCCAGACTAGCGGCTATAACAATGAGCAGTTCTTC CASSQTSGYNNEQFF
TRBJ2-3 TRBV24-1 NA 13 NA TGTGCCACCAGCCTAGGGCGCACAGATACGCAGTATTTT CATSLGRTDTQYF
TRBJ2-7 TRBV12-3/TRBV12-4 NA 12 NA TGTGCCAGCAGTAACGTTGCCTACGAGCAGTACTTC CASSNVAYEQYF
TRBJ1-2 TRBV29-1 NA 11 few TGCAGCCTCGGACTTAACTATGGCTACACCTTC CSLGLNYGYTF
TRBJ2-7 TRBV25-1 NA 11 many TGTGCCAGCAGTGAAGTGGGGGAGCAGTACTTC CASSEVGEQYF
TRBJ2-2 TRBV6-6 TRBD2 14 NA TGTGCCACCCGACTAGCGGAGTACACCGGGGAGCTGTTTTTT CATRLAEYTGELFF
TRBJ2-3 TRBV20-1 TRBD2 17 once TGCAGTGCTAGAGATCGGGGTAGCGGGAGATTGCTGGGTACGCAGTATTTT CSARDRGSGRLLGTQYF
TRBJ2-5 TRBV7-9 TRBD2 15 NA TGTGCCAGCAGCTCACTAGCGGGGCAACAAGAGACCCAGTACTTC CASSSLAGQQETQYF
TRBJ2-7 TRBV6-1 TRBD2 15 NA TGTGCCAGCAGTGAATGGGAGGGCCGCGCCTACGAGCAGTACTTC CASSEWEGRAYEQYF
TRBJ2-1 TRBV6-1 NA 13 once TGTGCCAGCAGTGCAAGGGCAGCCCATGAGCAGTTCTTC CASSARAAHEQFF
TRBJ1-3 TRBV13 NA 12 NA TGTGCCAGCAGCTTTGAACGAAACACCATATATTTT CASSFERNTIYF
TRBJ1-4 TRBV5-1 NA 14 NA TGCGCCAGCAGCAACGGTGGAGATAATGAAAAACTGTTTTTT CASSNGGDNEKLFF
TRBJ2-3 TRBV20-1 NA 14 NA TGCAGTGCGGGTCAAGGGGTGTGGGCAGATACGCAGTATTTT CSAGQGVWADTQYF
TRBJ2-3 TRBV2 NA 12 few TGTGCCAGCAGTATACAGGAAGATACGCAGTATTTT CASSIQEDTQYF
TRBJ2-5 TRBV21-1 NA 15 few TGTGCCAGCAGCCAGAACCAACAGGGGGCGAAGACCCAGTACTTC CASSQNQQGAKTQYF
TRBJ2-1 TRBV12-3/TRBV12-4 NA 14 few TGTGCCAGCAGTGACCTACCGAGCTACAATGAGCAGTTCTTC CASSDLPSYNEQFF
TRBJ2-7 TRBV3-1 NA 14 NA TGTGCCAGCAGCCACCCCAGGACCTCCTACGAGCAGTACTTC CASSHPRTSYEQYF
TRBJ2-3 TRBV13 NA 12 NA TGTGCCAGCAGCGCTGGTGGGGGTACGCAGTATTTT CASSAGGGTQYF
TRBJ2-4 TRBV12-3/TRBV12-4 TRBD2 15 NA TGTGCCAGCAGTCCGACTAGCGTAGCCAAAAACATTCAGTACTTC CASSPTSVAKNIQYF
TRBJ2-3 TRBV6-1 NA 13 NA TGTGCCAGCAATGGGCTAGTTGAAGATACGCAGTATTTT CASNGLVEDTQYF
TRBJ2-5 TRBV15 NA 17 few TGTGCCACCAGCAGAGATCCTAAGATCGCGGGGTCAAAGACCCAGTACTTC CATSRDPKIAGSKTQYF
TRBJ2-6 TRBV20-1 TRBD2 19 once TGCAGTGCCTTCAAGAGCCTAGCGGGAGCAAACCGTGGGGCCAACGTCCTGACTTTC CSAFKSLAGANRGANVLTF
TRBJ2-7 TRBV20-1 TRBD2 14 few TGCAGTGCTAGATTGCCGGGACTAGGCTACGAGCAGTACTTC CSARLPGLGYEQYF
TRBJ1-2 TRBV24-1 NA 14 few TGTGCCACCAGTGATCGGGGGGTAGAGTATGGCTACACCTTC CATSDRGVEYGYTF
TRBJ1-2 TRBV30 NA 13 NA TGTGCCTGGAGTGTAGCCAGGGACTATGGCTACACCTTC CAWSVARDYGYTF
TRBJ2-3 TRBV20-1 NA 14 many TGCAGTGCTAGAGCGACGGGCAGCACAGATACGCAGTATTTT CSARATGSTDTQYF
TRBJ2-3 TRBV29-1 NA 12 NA TGCAGCGTACCCAGCCACCTAGTTACGCAGTATTTT CSVPSHLVTQYF
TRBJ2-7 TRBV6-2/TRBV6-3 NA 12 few TGTGCCAGCACCAATAGACTGAGCGAGCAGTACTTC CASTNRLSEQYF
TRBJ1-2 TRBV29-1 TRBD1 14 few TGCAGCGTTCTACCCGGACAGGCCCTATATGGCTACACCTTC CSVLPGQALYGYTF
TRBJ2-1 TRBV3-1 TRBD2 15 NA TGTGCCAGCATCTTCGATCGGTGGGAGGGCAATGAGCAGTTCTTC CASIFDRWEGNEQFF
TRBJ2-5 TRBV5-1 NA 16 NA TGCGCCAGCAGCCCCTCGGGACAGAGGGGGGTGGACACCCAGTACTTC CASSPSGQRGVDTQYF
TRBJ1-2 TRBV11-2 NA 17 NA TGTGCCAGCAGCTTAGGCACGTACAGGAGCCCCTACTATGGCTACACCTTC CASSLGTYRSPYYGYTF
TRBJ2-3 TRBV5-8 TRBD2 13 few TGTGCCAGCAGCTACGGACTAGCAGATACGCAGTATTTT CASSYGLADTQYF
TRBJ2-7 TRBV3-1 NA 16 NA TGTGCCAGCAGCCTACCAGGTCTTTGGGCCTACAACGAGCAGTACTTC CASSLPGLWAYNEQYF
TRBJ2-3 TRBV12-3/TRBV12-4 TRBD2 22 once TGTGCCAGCAGTTTAGTTCGGAGGGGGTTGACTAGCGGGGGAGAGAGCGCAGATACGCAGTATTTT CASSLVRRGLTSGGESADTQYF
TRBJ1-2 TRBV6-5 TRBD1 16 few TGTGCCAGCAGTTATGCCGGACAGGGGGCAAGGAGGGGCTACACCTTC CASSYAGQGARRGYTF
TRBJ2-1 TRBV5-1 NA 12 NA TGCGCCAGCAGCTTGTTGCCCTACGAGCAGTTCTTC CASSLLPYEQFF
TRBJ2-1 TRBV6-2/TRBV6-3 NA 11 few TGTGCCACCGGGGGAGTCGGTGAGCAGTTCTTC CATGGVGEQFF
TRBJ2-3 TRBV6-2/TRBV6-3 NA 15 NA TGTGCCAGCAGTGGGTTGTCTCTGGGCACAGATACGCAGTATTTT CASSGLSLGTDTQYF
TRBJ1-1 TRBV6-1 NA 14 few TGTGCCAGCAGTAAAGGGACACGACACACTGAAGCTTTCTTT CASSKGTRHTEAFF
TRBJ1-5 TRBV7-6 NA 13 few TGTGCCAGCAGCTTAAGCAGCCTTCAGCCCCAGCATTTT CASSLSSLQPQHF
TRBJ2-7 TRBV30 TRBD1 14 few TGTGCCTGGAGTAGAGGACAGGGGACCTACGAGCAGTACTTC CAWSRGQGTYEQYF
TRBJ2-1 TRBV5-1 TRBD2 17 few TGCGCCAGCAGCTGGGGACTAGCGGGAGTGACCTACAATGAGCAGTTCTTC CASSWGLAGVTYNEQFF
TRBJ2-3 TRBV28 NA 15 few TGTGCCAGCAGTTCCCCCGTCCCGGTCACAGATACGCAGTATTTT CASSSPVPVTDTQYF
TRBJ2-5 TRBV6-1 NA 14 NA TGTGCCAGCAGTGAAGCGCGTCGGGGAGAGACCCAGTACTTC CASSEARRGETQYF
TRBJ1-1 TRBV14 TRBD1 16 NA TGTGCCAGCAGCCAACTCCGGACAGGTTTCAACACTGAAGCTTTCTTT CASSQLRTGFNTEAFF
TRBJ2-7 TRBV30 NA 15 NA TGTGCCTGGGCGGGACGGCCGCCCTCACCTTACGAGCAGTACTTC CAWAGRPPSPYEQYF
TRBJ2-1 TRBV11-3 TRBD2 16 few TGTGCCAGCAGCTTAGTGTTAGCGGGAGCGGTCGATGAGCAGTTCTTC CASSLVLAGAVDEQFF
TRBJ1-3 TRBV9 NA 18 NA TGTGCCAGCAGCGTTGGCCCACTAGTTAAAGGCTCTGGAAACACCATATATTTT CASSVGPLVKGSGNTIYF
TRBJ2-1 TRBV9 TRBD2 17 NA TGTGCCAGCAGCGTAGTTCAGCGGGGGGCAAGTTACAATGGGCAGTTCTTC CASSVVQRGASYNGQFF
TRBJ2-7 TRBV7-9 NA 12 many TGTGCCAGCAGCGTAGACAGCAACGAGCAGTACTTC CASSVDSNEQYF
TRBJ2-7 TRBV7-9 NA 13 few TGTGCCAGCAGAGGGGAGAGCTCCTACGAGCAGTACTTC CASRGESSYEQYF
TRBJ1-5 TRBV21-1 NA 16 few TGTGCCAGCAGCAAAGGCGGGGGAACAGTACATCAGCCCCAGCATTTT CASSKGGGTVHQPQHF